This T cell receptor beta chain was identified during a study of cytomegalovirus exposure and HLA in healthy donors (dated by TCRdb to 2015 to 2018). Describing the broader study: An earlier analysis of some 600 of the donors reported approximately 280 Gb of sequence data and 117 million unique TCR beta sequences obtained from roughly 180 million T cells. An early release that covered more than 550 HLA-typed donors contained approximately 290 gigabases of sequencing data and tens of millions of unique TCR sequences. Among the approximately 400 genotyped donors, about 83% belonged to the genetic ancestry cluster associated with self-reported Caucasian donors. The aim of the study was to test whether cataloging public T cell receptors could identify signatures of past pathogen exposure. Using immunosequencing, the study profiled T cell repertoires from around 670 subjects and related those repertoires to cytomegalovirus serostatus. In addition to the first cohort of 500 to 850 subjects, a separate validation cohort of approximately 130 different subjects was used. To predict cytomegalovirus infection status, the study combined high-throughput TCR immunosequencing, statistical association of individual TCRs with disease status, and machine learning. To study patterns of TCR occurrence, a later analysis re-analyzed previously published TCR beta repertoires from more than 550 donors and added high-resolution HLA genotyping. The later analysis used no new phenotypic data to find candidate immune exposures, relying instead on TCR beta sequences and their occurrence across donors. An earlier analysis of more than 450 of the donors used high-throughput TCR beta sequencing to judge whether each TCR beta V gene segment behaved as functional or pseudogenic. Donor age, sex, ethnicity and CMV serostatus were compiled together with the repertoire data. A later genetic analysis took genome-wide SNP genotypes for about 55% of the 666 donors and used that subset as a discovery cohort. Every repertoire in the discovery cohort had been generated on one and the same sequencing platform. HLA typing included class I and class II loci at four-digit resolution. The number of typed donors differed by locus: about 629-640 for A, B, C, DRB1 and DQB1; 500 to 550 for DQA1; approximately 610 for DPA1; and roughly 450 for DPB1. Because of strong linkage in the cohort, a few DR-DQ haplotypes were treated as single units for association and clustering. Across some 400 genotyped donors of the cohort, an average of about 240,000 unique TCR beta nucleotide sequences per donor were sequenced, and about a sixth of those sequences were non-productive. What the authors observed across the whole study: A cluster of highly shared sequence variants was judged likely to be a technical artifact of the sequencing pipeline. A later analysis found that HLA-associated TCR beta chains were more clonally expanded and had lower generation probabilities than equally common non-associated chains. While some public TCRs were present in many individuals, most TCR sequences turned up only very rarely across donors. In a later genetic analysis, fewer N-insertions in productive TCRs were reported among donors in an Asian-associated ancestry cluster than the 666-donor mean. The earlier analysis of a few hundred of the donors excluded 15 to 20 rarely observed V segments, including chromosome 9 orphons, because counts were too low. According to a later analysis, most CMV-associated TCR beta chains appeared to be HLA-restricted, and the HLA associations seemed to be driven largely by CMV exposure. A further reported finding was that TCR beta sequences accurately predicted the HLA-A and HLA-B alleles for most subjects in the first cohort. The study gave a list of about 170 TCR beta chains associated with cytomegalovirus. The classifier was reported to diagnose cytomegalovirus status with high specificity and sensitivity in both the original and validation cohorts. Some IMGT-functional V segments, including TRBV6-2 and TRBV6-3, could not be told apart with the 87-base-pair reads, so those segments were excluded. The authors suggested that the approach could potentially be extended to other disease states and immunological phenotypes. Sequencing depth was assumed to be roughly uniform across donors in the presence/absence analyses, though that assumption may not hold. Correlated functional status among segregating V segments might be attributable to linkage disequilibrium, but an unknown experimental factor could not be ruled out. A later analysis reported that several top co-occurrence clusters appeared linked to parvovirus B19, influenza, CMV and Epstein-Barr virus. At a false discovery rate of 0.05, a later analysis linked about 16,000 TCR beta sequences to specific HLA alleles. Assigning TCR associations to individual alleles was difficult when HLA alleles, especially DR and DQ, strongly co-occurred. In an earlier analysis of more than 450 of the donors, most TCR beta V segments were observed in productive rearrangements about 90% or about 30% of the time, broadly matching IMGT annotations. Only TCR beta chains were sequenced in this cohort, and the absence of alpha or paired-chain data limited detectable features. A later genetic analysis associated a missense DCLRE1C variant with V-gene and J-gene trimming of TCR beta chains, and an independent cohort replicated the association. For the cohort, immune exposure information was limited to CMV serostatus. In vitro tests confirmed that three of the cytomegalovirus-associated TCR beta chains recognize cytomegalovirus antigens. According to a later analysis, TCR association rates differed among HLA loci, with DRB1 alleles showing the most associated TCRs and HLA-C alleles showing the fewest. Because HLA typing was unavailable for some donors at each locus, only the typed subset was used in association tests.

In total, roughly 670 healthy bone marrow donors made up the cohort. At the time of sampling, all cohort members were nominally healthy, though unrecorded immune exposures were likely present. The donor tested CMV seropositive, placing the donor among the roughly 300 seropositive members of the cohort. Each donor provided a peripheral blood sample, and peripheral blood mononuclear cells were used for TCR beta sequencing. Genomic DNA was extracted from the blood cell samples with the Qiagen DNeasy Blood Extraction Kit. V is clipped by 6 bases and J by 3 bases, and the sequence between their germline boundaries is 14 bases long. Via the germline V gene, CDR1 is ENHRY and CDR2 SYGVKD. There are 14 amino acids in the CDR3, from cysteine to phenylalanine inclusive. Kept here is only the CDR3 DNA, which spans 42 bases and is read in frame from base 1. Preparation of the library involved the immunoSEQ multiplex PCR assay. The multiplex PCR relied on a mix of 60 forward primers for TCR Vbeta segments and 13 reverse primers for TCR Jbeta segments. The CDR3 region of rearranged TCR beta genes was amplified from genomic DNA with a multiplex PCR assay. The amplified TCR beta libraries were sequenced on the Illumina HiSeq System as 87-base-pair reads. The source study handled its data this way. In a later analysis, 70 million to 95 million unique TCR beta chains were counted across the 500 to 700 repertoires, and about 9.9 million of these chains were shared by at least two donors. To remove PCR and sequencing errors, raw reads were error-corrected and collapsed into unique sequences using a nearest-neighbor algorithm that merged closely related sequences. CDR3 sequences were aligned to IMGT reference sequences to assign V, D and J gene segments. For a sequence to be retained, a match of at least six nucleotides to both a V gene segment and a J gene segment was required. Rearrangements were called productive when the CDR3 lacked stop codons and stayed in frame with V and J; all others were non-productive. Following IMGT convention, CDR3 was defined as the stretch from the second conserved V-encoded cysteine up to the conserved J-encoded phenylalanine. Sequences without an unambiguous match to a single V gene segment were excluded from the earlier analysis of several hundred of the donors. In an earlier analysis of a few hundred of the donors, V segments were called functional above 56.7% productive rearrangements and were called segregating when the between-donor standard deviation exceeded 5%. A statistical classification framework was built for diagnosing cytomegalovirus status from the catalog of TCR beta chain sequences. In a later analysis, TCR nucleotide sequences were compared against IMGT/GENE-DB human TR gene sequences so that V and J genes could be assigned. In a later analysis, CDR3 sequences and most-parsimonious VDJ recombination scenarios were assigned using the TCRdist pipeline. A later analysis defined each TCR beta chain by its CDR3 amino acid sequence plus V-gene family, and excluded reads lacking a unique V-gene family. As a way to deal with suspected cross-contamination and a sequencing artifact, a later analysis dropped 450 to 600 nucleotide sequences that were highly shared and had low generation probability. In a later analysis, a clonal expansion index for each public chain was calculated from normalized within-repertoire ranks of inferred template counts. Generation probabilities in a later analysis came from a VDJ recombination model fitted to out-of-frame rearrangements, and those results were checked against IGoR. Hypergeometric tests were used in a later analysis to score TCR-TCR, TCR-HLA and TCR-CMV co-occurrence, with a repertoire-size bias correction applied to the TCR pairs. False discovery rates were estimated in a later analysis by permuting HLA or CMV assignments 20 times. In a later analysis, co-occurring TCRs were grouped using DBSCAN, with TCRdist sequence similarity added in when clustering inside HLA-allele-positive subsets. For co-occurrence clustering, repertoires with fewer than 30,000 or more than 120,000 public chains were excluded, along with a handful of repertoires with anomalous nucleotide sharing. In its TCRdb copy, this immuneACCESS table keeps in-frame sequences only and misses some clones. Where compared with another copy, unresolved V genes explain less than half of these, and the others have no known cause. That table is the source of V, J and clone size, and D and trimming were worked out from the DNA. Within this sample are fewer than 150,000 clones, with 79% of them counted one time only. The ten largest clones represent 5% to 8.5% of the sample.

On this clone itself: The antigen this receptor binds is unknown. Base qualities are missing; no much larger clone stands one base away. Distinct nucleotide sequences in the sample also encode this CDR3.

The source is a man aged 35-49 years in good health and CMV-seropositive. This sequence uses TRBV10-3 and TRBJ1-2; a tentative D match to TRBD1 spans 6 bases. The specimen sequenced was PBMCs. Read as DNA, the sequence is TGTGCCATCAGCGGTCAGGGGCGGGACTATGGCTACACCTTC. Protein translation: CAISGQGRDYGYTF.